These 30 T cell receptor beta chains were sequenced from one sample in a study of CD8+CD57+ T cells in acquired aplastic anemia. Template material for TCR beta VDJ and CDR3 profiling consisted of genomic DNA. One entry per CDR3 protein, called by TCRdb with MiXCR from the reads. Of some 120,000 distinct CDR3 sequences listed, approximately 61% are singletons. The authors sequenced patients whose flow cytometry had shown CD8+CD57+ cell expansion. Sequences were obtained from sorted CD4+, CD8+, or CD8+CD57+ T cells (not recorded which) from PBMCs. All receptors come from a human donor with aplastic anemia.

CDR3 DNA: TGCAGCGTTGTAGCGGGACTAGCCCAAGAGACCCAGTACTTC. Translated, it gives CSVVAGLAQETQYF. The chain has TRBV29-1 and TRBJ2-5, with TRBD2 matching 9 bases. The germline V gene encodes CDR1 SQVTM and CDR2 ANQGSEA. The CDR3 spans 14 residues. V lost 4 bases, J lost 1 base, and 4 bases stayed unmatched.

This clonotype turned up a few times. The chain has TRBV29-1 and TRBJ1-5; weak D call: TRBD1 (5 bases). V was clipped by 4 bases and J by 2 bases, with 9 bases between them. This CDR3 has 13 residues. The germline V gene has CDR1 SQVTM and CDR2 ANQGSEA. CDR3 DNA sequence: TGCAGCGTTGGCACAGGCGGCAATCAGCCCCAGCATTTT. It encodes CSVGTGGNQPQHF.

The rearrangement links TRBV6-4 to TRBJ2-7; maybe TRBD1 (6 bases). The CDR3 length is 13 residues. The germline V gene encodes CDR1 MRHNA and CDR2 SNTAGT. Deletions cut 4 bases from V and 7 bases from J, with 14 bases between. CDR3 DNA sequence: TGTGCCAGCAGTGTAACAGGGTTCGGAGAGCAGTACTTC. Encoded protein: CASSVTGFGEQYF.

The genes are TRBV11-1 and TRBJ1-1; D is possibly TRBD1 (6 bases). The ends were cut back, 6 bases at V and 5 bases at J, with 7 bases in the middle. The CDR3 has 11 amino acids. Germline CDR1 is SGHAT and CDR2 is FQDESV (reference sequence). For the CDR3, the DNA is TGTGCCAGCAGTACAGGGACTGAAGCTTTCTTT. Encoded protein: CASSTGTEAFF.

The chain has TRBV14 and TRBJ2-3; 10 positions match TRBD2. J lost 5 bases, V lost 1 base, and 6 bases had no gene match. The germline gives CDR1 SGHDN, CDR2 FVKESK. CDR3 length equals 16 residues. For the CDR3, the DNA is TGTGCCAGCAGCCAAGGGCTAGCGGGGGCCCGAGATACGCAGTATTTT. Translated: CASSQGLAGARDTQYF.

This chain joins TRBV2 and TRBJ2-7; D is possibly TRBD2 (5 bases). Germline CDR1 is SNHLY and CDR2 is FYNNEI. V was cut by 6 bases and J by 6 bases, with 15 bases left in between. The length of the CDR3 is 13 residues. The CDR3 DNA sequence: TGTGCCAGCAGCGGAGGTCCCGACGGCGAGCAGTACTTC. The encoded protein is CASSGGPDGEQYF.

The chain employs TRBV24-1 and TRBJ2-7; TRBD2 might be the D (5 bases). The ends were cut back, 7 bases at V and 3 bases at J, with 12 bases in the middle. The CDR3 has 13 amino acids. Germline CDR1 and CDR2: KGHDR and SFDVKD. DNA of the CDR3: TGTGCCACCAGCTCCCTTGGACTCTACGAGCAGTACTTC. Protein: CATSSLGLYEQYF.

The V call is TRBV12-3 or TRBV12-4, the J call TRBJ2-5; maybe TRBD1 (6 bases). Trimming took off 5 bases at V and 7 bases at J, with 23 bases between the two ends. The CDR3 is 16 residues long. CDR3 residues: CASSQDRSNKYGTQYF. The DNA of the CDR3 is TGTGCCAGCAGTCAAGACAGGAGCAACAAATACGGGACCCAGTACTTC.

The V call is TRBV6-4, the J call TRBJ2-5, with TRBD2 matching over 8 bases. Trimming cost V 3 bases and J 1 base; bases outside gene matches: 4. CDR1 is MRHNA, CDR2 SNTAGT, per germline. This CDR3 is built from 15 residues. CDR3 nucleotides: TGTGCCAGCAGTGAGCAAGCGGGGGCCCAAGAGACCCAGTACTTC. This encodes CASSEQAGAQETQYF.

This chain links TRBV7-2 with TRBJ1-5; D not certain. The CDR3 consists of 14 residues. Germline assignment: CDR1 SGHTA and CDR2 FQGNSA. V was pared by 6 bases and J by 3 bases, with 12 bases between. CDR3 residues: CASRPKGPNQPQHF. DNA of the CDR3: TGTGCCAGCAGGCCAAAAGGGCCCAATCAGCCCCAGCATTTT.

The V and J genes are TRBV19 and TRBJ2-1; 9 bases fit TRBD2. Germline lookup yields CDR1 LNHDA and CDR2 SQIVND (reference sequence). The CDR3 consists of 16 residues. J lost 6 bases, V lost 2 bases, and 8 bases had no gene match. CDR3 loop: CASSIPRSSGVNEQFF. The CDR3 DNA is TGTGCCAGTAGTATACCAAGGTCTAGCGGGGTCAATGAGCAGTTCTTC. Complete variable domain (other parts from reference TRBV19 and TRBJ2-1): DGGITQSPKYLFRKEGQNVTLSCEQNLNHDAMYWYRQDPGQGLRLIYYSQIVNDFQKGDIAEGYSVSREKKESFPLTVTSAQKNPTAFYLCASSIPRSSGVNEQFFGPGTRLTVL.

V gene TRBV6-1 combines with J gene TRBJ2-1; 9 bases fit TRBD2. The trim removed 6 bases at V and 3 bases at J, leaving 3 bases unmatched. The CDR3 totals 14 residues. The germline V gene has CDR1 MNHNS and CDR2 SASEGT. The CDR3 DNA is TGTGCCAGCAGAATAGCGGGAGACTACAATGAGCAGTTCTTC. Translation: CASRIAGDYNEQFF.

V gene TRBV20-1 combines with J gene TRBJ2-7; 7 nucleotides agree with TRBD2. Germline V gives CDR1 DFQATT, CDR2 SNEGSKA (reference sequence). The CDR3 consists of 14 residues. Losses at the gene ends were 2 bases for V and 2 bases for J; bases not matched to a gene: 6. The CDR3: CSARWGSGPYEQYF. CDR3 sequence (DNA): TGCAGTGCTAGATGGGGTAGCGGGCCCTACGAGCAGTACTTC.

The chain couples TRBV20-1 to TRBJ2-2; no reliable D call. CDR1 is DFQATT and CDR2 is SNEGSKA in the germline V gene (reference sequence). V dropped 3 bases and J dropped 8 bases, with 10 bases sitting between them. This CDR3 has 12 amino acids. The CDR3 spells CSARPFRGELFF. The CDR3 region has the DNA TGCAGTGCTAGGCCATTCAGGGGGGAGCTGTTTTTT.

This clonotype was detected ten times or more. The genes are TRBV10-3 and TRBJ2-7; possibly TRBD1 for D (6 bases). V was pared by 2 bases and J by 3 bases, with 17 bases between. Germline CDR1 ENHRY, CDR2 SYGVKD. The CDR3 runs to 16 residues. CDR3 DNA: TGTGCCATCAGTGAGGAGGGTATGGGGGCGCGCTACGAGCAGTACTTC. Protein product: CAISEEGMGARYEQYF.

V gene TRBV7-7 combines with J gene TRBJ2-3, with TRBD1 matching over 8 bases. Germline V lookup: CDR1 SSHAT, CDR2 FNYEAQ (reference sequence). CDR3 length: 14 amino acids. The CDR3 coding sequence is TGTGCTAGAGTGCCCAGGGGGCGTACAGATACGCAGTATTTT. It codes for CARVPRGRTDTQYF.

The chain has TRBV10-3 and TRBJ2-3; D is unclear. Germline values: CDR1 ENHRY, CDR2 SYGVKD. Trimming took off 2 bases at V and 4 bases at J, with 4 bases between the two ends. CDR3 length: 12 amino acids. CDR3 protein: CAISEGADTQYF. In nucleotides, the CDR3 is TGTGCCATCAGTGAGGGGGCAGATACGCAGTATTTT.

This chain links TRBV7-8 with TRBJ1-1; 7 bases fit TRBD1. Looked up from germline, CDR1 is SGHVS and CDR2 is FQNEAQ. V lost 5 bases to trimming and J lost 1 base; unmatched junction nucleotides: 4. The CDR3 spans 14 residues. Here the CDR3 DNA reads TGTGCCAGCAGCCCGGACAGGAGGAACACTGAAGCTTTCTTT. Its translation: CASSPDRRNTEAFF.

A remark on this clonotype: An end of the junction does not agree with germline; a read error may underlie this. The V gene is TRBV7-7, the J gene TRBJ2-1; D is ambiguous. CDR1 and CDR2 from the germline V gene are SSHAT and FNYEAQ (reference sequence). The CDR3 consists of 13 residues. The CDR3 nucleotides are TGTGCTAGCAGCCTCGATAGAGGCGATGAGCAGTTCTTC. Translation: CASSLDRGDEQFF.

The table lists this clonotype with many counts. The chain has TRBV20-1 and TRBJ2-3, with D maybe TRBD2 (6 bases). The CDR3 contains 13 residues. CDR1 DFQATT and CDR2 SNEGSKA come from the germline V gene (reference sequence). The CDR3 here is CSNTGERTDTQYF. The CDR3 DNA is TGCAGCAATACGGGGGAACGGACAGATACGCAGTATTTT.

The CDR3 sequence is CASQSGSSSYEQYF. The CDR3 bases are TGTGCCAGCCAGTCAGGATCTAGCTCCTACGAGCAGTACTTC. The chain carries TRBV12-3 or TRBV12-4 and TRBJ2-7; unclear D gene. The CDR3 runs 14 residues. Trimming cost V 8 bases and J 0 bases, with 14 bases left between them.

This clonotype was seen a few times. The rearrangement joins TRBV10-3 to TRBJ1-1; D perhaps matches TRBD1 (5 bases). The germline gives CDR1 ENHRY, CDR2 SYGVKD. The CDR3 is 13 residues long. Trimming left V 6 bases short and J 0 bases short, with 8 bases between. The CDR3 loop is CAIREQVNTEAFF. The DNA for the CDR3 is TGTGCCATCAGGGAACAGGTGAACACTGAAGCTTTCTTT.

The CDR3 protein is CASSLGTGSYTF. In nucleotides, the CDR3 is TGTGCCAGTAGTCTCGGGACAGGGAGCTACACCTTC. The chain recombines TRBV19 with TRBJ1-2; 9 bases align to TRBD1. V shed 5 bases, J shed 9 bases, and the junction held 4 bases outside the gene matches. This CDR3 is 12 amino acids long. Germline values: CDR1 LNHDA, CDR2 SQIVND (reference sequence).

This clonotype has only a few counts. V is TRBV30 and J is TRBJ1-2; a possible D gene is TRBD1 (5 bases). The V and J ends lost 3 bases and 8 bases respectively, with 16 bases between them. Germline lookup yields CDR1 GTSNPN and CDR2 SVGIG (reference sequence). This CDR3 has 13 residues. CDR3 nucleotides: TGTGCCTGGAGAGCCGGGACCCAAGGAGGCTACACCTTC. Protein: CAWRAGTQGGYTF.

The CDR3 coding sequence is TGTGCCAGTACCATGACAGGCTCTGGGGCCAACGTCCTGACTTTC. This codes for CASTMTGSGANVLTF. The chain uses TRBV19 and TRBJ2-6, with D perhaps TRBD1 (6 bases). The ends were cut back, 7 bases at V and 0 bases at J, with 10 bases in the middle. The germline V gene has CDR1 LNHDA and CDR2 SQIVND (reference sequence). The CDR3 sequence is 15 residues long.

The gene calls are TRBV5-1 and TRBJ2-7, with TRBD1 identical over 8 bases. From germline, CDR1 is SGHRS and CDR2 YFSETQ. The CDR3 spans 16 residues. J gave up 1 base and V 4 bases, and 10 bases lay outside the gene matches. The CDR3 here is CASSRVGQGLSYEQYF. CDR3 nucleotide sequence: TGCGCCAGCAGCCGGGTAGGACAGGGACTTTCCTACGAGCAGTACTTC. The entire variable domain, with the rest obtained from reference TRBV5-1 and TRBJ2-7, is as follows: KAGVTQTPRYLIKTRGQQVTLSCSPISGHRSVSWYQQTPGQGLQFLFEYFSETQRNKGNFPGRFSGRQFSNSRSEMNVSTLELGDSALYLCASSRVGQGLSYEQYFGPGTRLTVT.

This clonotype was detected a few times. This chain links TRBV15 with TRBJ2-7, with D perhaps TRBD2 (5 bases). V lost 0 bases and J lost 7, with 16 bases in between. Germline CDR1 LNHNV, CDR2 YYDKDF (reference sequence). The CDR3 is 15 residues long. The CDR3 bases are TGTGCCACCAGCAGAGATCGGCTTCCCGGGGTGGAGCAGTACTTC. This sequence encodes CATSRDRLPGVEQYF. The full variable domain, rest sourced from reference TRBV15 and TRBJ2-7, is DAMVIQNPRYQVTQFGKPVTLSCSQTLNHNVMYWYQQKSSQAPKLLFHYYDKDFNNEADTPDNFQSRRPNTSFCFLDIRSPGLGDTAMYLCATSRDRLPGVEQYFGPGTRLTVT.

This clonotype came up many times. This chain joins TRBV7-9 and TRBJ2-1, with a possible D match to TRBD2 (5 bases). Germline CDR1 reads SEHNR; CDR2 reads FQNEAQ (reference sequence). V shed 5 bases and J shed 8 bases, with 13 bases lying between them. The CDR3 spans 13 residues. The CDR3 sequence: CASSTTRAYEQFF. In nucleotides, the CDR3 is TGTGCCAGCAGCACGACGCGGGCCTATGAGCAGTTCTTC.

This clonotype has a count of ten or more. The J gene is TRBJ2-7, the V gene TRBV29-1; D is uncertain. Trimming cost V 0 bases and J 2 bases, with 11 bases left between them. Looked up from germline, CDR1 is SQVTM and CDR2 is ANQGSEA. The CDR3 totals 14 residues. In DNA form, the CDR3 reads TGCAGCGTTGAAGACTGGCGGCAGCCCTACGAGCAGTACTTC. Amino acids: CSVEDWRQPYEQYF.

This clonotype has ten or more counts. The chain carries TRBV19 and TRBJ2-7, with TRBD2 as a possible D gene (7 bases). Germline V gene lookup returns CDR1 LNHDA and CDR2 SQIVND (reference sequence). The CDR3 consists of 15 residues. V lost 3 bases to trimming and J lost 5 bases, with 17 bases between them. CDR3 bases: TGTGCCAGTAGTATTGGGGGGGCGATATTGGACGAGCAGTACTTC. It codes for CASSIGGAILDEQYF. Full variable domain (remainder filled in from reference TRBV19 and TRBJ2-7): DGGITQSPKYLFRKEGQNVTLSCEQNLNHDAMYWYRQDPGQGLRLIYYSQIVNDFQKGDIAEGYSVSREKKESFPLTVTSAQKNPTAFYLCASSIGGAILDEQYFGPGTRLTVT.